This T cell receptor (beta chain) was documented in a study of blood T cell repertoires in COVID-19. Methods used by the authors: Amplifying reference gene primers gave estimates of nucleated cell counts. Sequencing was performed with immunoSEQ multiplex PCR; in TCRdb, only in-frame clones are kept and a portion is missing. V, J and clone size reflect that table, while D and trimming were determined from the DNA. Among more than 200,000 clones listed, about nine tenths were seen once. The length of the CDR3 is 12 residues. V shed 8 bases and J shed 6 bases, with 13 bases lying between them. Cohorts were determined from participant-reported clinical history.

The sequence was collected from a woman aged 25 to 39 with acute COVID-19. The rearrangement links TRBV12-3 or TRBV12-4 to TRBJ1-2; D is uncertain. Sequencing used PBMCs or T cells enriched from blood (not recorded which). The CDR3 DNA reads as TGTGCCAGCCATAGTAGCCGGGATGGCTACACCTTC. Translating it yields CASHSSRDGYTF.